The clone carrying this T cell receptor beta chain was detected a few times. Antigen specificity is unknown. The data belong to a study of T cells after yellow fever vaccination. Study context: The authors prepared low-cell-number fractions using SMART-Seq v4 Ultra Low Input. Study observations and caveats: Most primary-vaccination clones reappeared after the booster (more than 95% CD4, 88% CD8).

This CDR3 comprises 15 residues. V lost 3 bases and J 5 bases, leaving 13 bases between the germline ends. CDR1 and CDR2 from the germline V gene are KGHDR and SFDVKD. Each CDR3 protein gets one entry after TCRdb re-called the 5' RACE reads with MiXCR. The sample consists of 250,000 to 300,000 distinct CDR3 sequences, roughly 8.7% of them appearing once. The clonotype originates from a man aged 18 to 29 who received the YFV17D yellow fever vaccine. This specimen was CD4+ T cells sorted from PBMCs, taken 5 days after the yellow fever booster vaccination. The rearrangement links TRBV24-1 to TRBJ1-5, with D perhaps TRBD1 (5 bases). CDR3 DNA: TGTGCCACCAGTGATAGGGGAGAGGGCCATCAGCCCCAGCATTTT. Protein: CATSDRGEGHQPQHF.